These 2 T cell receptor beta chains were sequenced from one sample in a study of blood T cell repertoires in COVID-19. Sequencing was performed with immunoSEQ multiplex PCR; in TCRdb, only in-frame clones are kept and a portion is missing. The profile covers roughly 110,000 clones, with more than 80% appearing a single time and 4% to 6% taken by the ten largest. Material: peripheral blood. Source of these receptors: a man between 35 and 55 years old with active or convalescent COVID-19.

The V call is TRBV30, the J call TRBJ1-1; D possibly corresponds to TRBD1 (6 bases). Between the trimmed V and J ends, which lost 0 bases and 0 bases, there was a span of 17 bases. This CDR3 is built from 17 residues. CDR1 is GTSNPN, CDR2 SVGIG, per germline (reference sequence). The CDR3 loop reads CAWSVLATGYLNTEAFF. For the CDR3, the DNA is TGTGCCTGGAGTGTACTTGCAACAGGGTACTTGAACACTGAAGCTTTCTTT.

The chain joins TRBV12-3 or TRBV12-4 to TRBJ2-5; possible D gene TRBD1, 6 bases. The ends were cut back, 3 bases at V and 4 bases at J, with 9 bases in the middle. The CDR3 covers 13 residues. CDR3 residues: CASSFSGVETQYF. The DNA of the CDR3 is TGTGCCAGCAGTTTCTCAGGGGTAGAGACCCAGTACTTC.